This T cell receptor beta chain was identified during a study of blood T cell repertoires in COVID-19. Overall study context: Material from acute and convalescent COVID-19 was sourced from the United States, Italy and Spain. PBMCs, B-cell-depleted T cells, or T cells provided the cDNA or gDNA that made up the material.

The method was immunoSEQ multiplex PCR; TCRdb's version includes in-frame clones alone and lacks a portion of them. Among about 130,000 clones listed, 80% to 95% were seen once. This CDR3 is 14 amino acids long. Trimming stripped 1 base from V and 5 bases from J, with 11 bases between. CDR1 and CDR2 (germline): LNHDA, SQIVND (reference sequence). The source is a man aged 50-60 years with COVID-19, enrolled during active disease. Input material: peripheral blood. The V call is TRBV19, the J call TRBJ1-1, with no clear D. The CDR3: CASSIVVEETEAFF. The CDR3 DNA follows: TGTGCCAGTAGTATAGTCGTTGAGGAGACTGAAGCTTTCTTT.